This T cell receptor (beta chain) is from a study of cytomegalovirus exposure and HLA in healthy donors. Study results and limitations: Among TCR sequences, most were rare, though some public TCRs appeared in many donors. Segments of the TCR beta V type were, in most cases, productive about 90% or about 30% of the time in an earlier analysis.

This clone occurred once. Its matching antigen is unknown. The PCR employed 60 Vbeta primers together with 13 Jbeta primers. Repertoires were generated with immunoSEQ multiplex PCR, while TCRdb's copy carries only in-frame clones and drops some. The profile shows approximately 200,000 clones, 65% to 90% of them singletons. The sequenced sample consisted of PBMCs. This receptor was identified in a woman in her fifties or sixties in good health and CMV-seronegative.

The CDR3 nucleotides are TGTGCCAGCAGCCAAGACAGGCTCACTGAAGCTTTCTTT. As protein: CASSQDRLTEAFF. V is TRBV14 and J is TRBJ1-1; no definite D call. The V gene lost 0 bases and the J gene lost 4 bases, with 6 bases spanning the gap. CDR3 length: 13 amino acids. The germline V gene encodes CDR1 SGHDN and CDR2 FVKESK.